The clone carrying this TCR beta chain came up once. Generated by immunoSEQ multiplex PCR, the TCRdb table keeps only in-frame clones and is missing some. Found here are 2.5 million or so clones, over 85% of them singletons; the top ten hold more than 0.12%. The germline V gene has CDR1 SGHDN and CDR2 FVKESK. V lost 0 bases and J 2 bases, leaving 8 bases between the germline ends. This CDR3 has 15 amino acids. These data originate in a study of shared clonotypes between healthy human individuals. Study-level information: Researchers assigned three CD4 naive, three CD4 memory, two CD8 naive and one CD8 memory plate to each donor.

Sequenced: naive CD4+ T cells sorted from blood. The sample's subset: CD45RA+ positively selected. This clonotype originated in a man younger than 30 in good health. This chain links TRBV14 with TRBJ2-1; D is possibly TRBD1 (6 bases). CDR3 sequence reads: CASSQDRGPYNEQFF. The CDR3 nucleotides read TGTGCCAGCAGCCAAGACAGGGGTCCCTACAATGAGCAGTTCTTC.